This T cell receptor beta chain was documented in a study of T cells after yellow fever vaccination (dated by TCRdb to about 2019). With respect to the entire study: The SMART-Seq v4 Ultra Low Input RNA kit was used to prepare libraries from fractions with low cell numbers. To follow T-cell clones before and after both primary and booster YFV17D yellow fever vaccination, bulk TCR alpha and beta repertoires underwent longitudinal sequencing. Two healthy male donors, one aged 18 to 30 and one aged 30 to 39 years, were included in the cohort. Bulk PBMC replicates and cell subsets were isolated from blood drawn at multiple timepoints before and after both primary and secondary immunization.

TCR cDNA was synthesized by 5'RACE template switching, which introduced a universal primer site and unique molecular identifiers. Priming of cDNA synthesis was performed from both the TCR alpha and TCR beta constant segments. Library amplification used two PCR steps, and the second PCR step added sample barcodes and sequencing adapters. Sequencing of the libraries was done on either Illumina HiSeq 2500 (2x100 bp) or NovaSeq (2x150 bp). The authors' analysis ran thus. Demultiplexing of reads and collapsing into UMI consensus sequences were performed with MIGEC, and V(D)J alignment was carried out with MiXCR. Using edgeR on replicate PBMC samples, clonotypes were called vaccine-responding if FDR was below 0.01 and the log2 fold change was above 5 up to day 15. Each bulk clonotype was labeled CD4 or CD8 based on which sequenced repertoire, CD4 or CD8, contained the clonotype at higher abundance. TCRdb reprocessed the public reads (quality trimming at Q25 with fastp, clone calling with MiXCR) and kept in-frame beta chains. Rows with a matching CDR3 protein are joined into one entry that keeps the most common DNA and genes. In this record, the V and J calls reflect TCRdb's handling and not the investigators' own analysis. This sample has around 140,000 distinct CDR3 sequences in its table, and under 7% of those were observed once. The ten biggest clones cover approximately 0.59% of the sample.

The label giving this sample's treatment or condition can be read as: live attenuated yellow fever vaccine strain. A standard Ficoll-Paque protocol was used to isolate PBMCs from peripheral blood. CD4 and CD8 T-cell fractions were isolated with Dynabeads CD4 and CD8 positive selection kits. TriZol was used to extract RNA from bulk PBMCs, from CD4 and CD8 fractions, and from dextramer-positive and dextramer-negative fractions. Here is what the overall study found, with its caveats: Compared with the primary T-cell response, the secondary T-cell response was faster but weaker, reaching its peak on day 5 rather than on day 15. Because only a couple of donors were included in the study, the extent to which the findings can be generalized is limited. A small share of clonotypes occurred in both CD4 and CD8 compartments, likely arising from convergent recombination. FACS-sorted repertoires could contain abundant contaminating clonotypes from the bulk population, so computational filtering was required. After the booster, most of the clones that had expanded following primary vaccination were detected again (just under 97% of CD4 and 88% of CD8), which suggests that memory was broadly maintained.

This clonotype was counted only a few times. Its antigen is currently not known. It has no much larger one-base neighbor in the sample; base qualities were not kept. The source material was CD4+ T cells sorted from PBMCs, sampled 10 days after the yellow fever booster vaccination. The receptor was derived from a man aged 25 to 45 who received the YFV17D yellow fever vaccine.

The nucleotides read TGTGCCAGCAGCTTGGGGCCGCGCGGCACTAGCGGCCACTATCGGGATGAGCAGTTCTTC. This codes for CASSLGPRGTSGHYRDEQFF. The rearrangement combines TRBV5-4 with TRBJ2-1, with 8 central nucleotides matching TRBD2. The CDR3 spans 20 residues, from the cysteine through the phenylalanine. The CDR3 DNA has 60 bases and is translated from base 1. Here V drops 0 bases and J drops 8 bases, and the junction holds 22 bases not matched to any gene. The germline V gene (reference sequence) gives CDR1 as SGHNT and CDR2 as YYREEE.